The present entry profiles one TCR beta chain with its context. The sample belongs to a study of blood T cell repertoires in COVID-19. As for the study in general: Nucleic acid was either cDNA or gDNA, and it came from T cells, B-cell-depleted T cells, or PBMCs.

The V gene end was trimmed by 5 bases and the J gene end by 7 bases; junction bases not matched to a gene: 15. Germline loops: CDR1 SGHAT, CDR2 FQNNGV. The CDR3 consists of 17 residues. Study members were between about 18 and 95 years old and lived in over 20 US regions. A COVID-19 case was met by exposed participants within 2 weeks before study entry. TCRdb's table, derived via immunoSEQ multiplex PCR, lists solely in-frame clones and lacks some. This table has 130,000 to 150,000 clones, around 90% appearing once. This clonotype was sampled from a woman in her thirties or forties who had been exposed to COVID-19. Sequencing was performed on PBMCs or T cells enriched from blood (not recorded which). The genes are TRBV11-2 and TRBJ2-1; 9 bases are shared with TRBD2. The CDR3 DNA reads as TGTGCCAGCAGCCCCTGGAGCCTCGGCGGGGGGGCTAATGAGCAGTTCTTC. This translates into CASSPWSLGGGANEQFF.